This T cell receptor (beta chain) was recovered during a study of T cell repertoires in cytomegalovirus infection. Study-wide context: CMV infection together with matching HLA type was indicated by public TCR beta signatures. General study points: The response measured ex vivo was dominated by TCR beta clonotypes (HLA-C-restricted and CMV-specific). Frequencies of public TCR beta families were cumulated, and this identified carriers of CMV plus the relevant HLA.

Germline lookup yields CDR1 MNHEY and CDR2 SVGEGT. The CDR3 has 18 amino acids. Trimming cost V 10 bases and J 5 bases; bases outside gene matches: 21. To note about this clonotype: Its antigen is currently unknown.

TCRdb redid the calling of the reads with MiXCR, one entry per CDR3 protein. In the table there are approximately 590,000 distinct CDR3 sequences, over 35% of which are singletons. The starting material was cultured PBMCs, obtained from culture after CMV antigen stimulation. The chain is built from TRBV6-2 or TRBV6-3 and TRBJ2-2; 8 nucleotides agree with TRBD2. The sequence was obtained from a human donor in good health (CMV status not recorded). Some clones in this sample may be carry-over from other donors' samples. The DNA of the CDR3 is TGTGCCACCTTACCTCTGGGACTAGAAATCTATGGGACCGGGGAGCTGTTTTTT. Translating it yields CATLPLGLEIYGTGELFF.